Described below is a single T cell receptor beta chain sequence and its context. Method: immunoSEQ multiplex PCR; TCRdb's copy keeps in-frame clones and lacks some. The data contain 150,000 or so clones, approximately 93% of them seen just once; the ten biggest clones take up 8.5%. This sample is drawn from a study of control samples from healthy donors and cancer patients. Losses at the gene ends were 4 bases for V and 1 base for J; bases not matched to a gene: 3. Germline CDR1 reads SGHAT; CDR2 reads FQDESV (reference sequence). This CDR3 has 14 residues. The source is a woman between 35 and 50 years old in good health. Sequencing was done on a sample of blood. The chain links TRBV11-1 to TRBJ1-1; 7 bases agree with TRBD1. This chain's CDR3 is CASSWGQKNTEAFF. In DNA, the CDR3 is TGTGCCAGCAGCTGGGGACAGAAGAACACTGAAGCTTTCTTT.